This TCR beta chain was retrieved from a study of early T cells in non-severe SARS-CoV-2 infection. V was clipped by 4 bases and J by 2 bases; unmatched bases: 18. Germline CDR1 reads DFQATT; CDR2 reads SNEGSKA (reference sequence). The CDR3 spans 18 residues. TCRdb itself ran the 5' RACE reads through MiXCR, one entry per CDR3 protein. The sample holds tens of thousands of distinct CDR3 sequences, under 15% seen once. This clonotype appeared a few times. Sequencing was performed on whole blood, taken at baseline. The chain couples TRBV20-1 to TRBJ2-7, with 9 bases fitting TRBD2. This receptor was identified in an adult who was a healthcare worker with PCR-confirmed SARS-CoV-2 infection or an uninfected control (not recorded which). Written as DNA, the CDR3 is TGCAGTGCTATGGATGTGGCTAGCGGGGTCCTACTCCCCTACGAGCAGTACTTC. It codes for CSAMDVASGVLLPYEQYF.